This T cell receptor beta chain was documented in a study of shared clonotypes between healthy human individuals. The wider study: Used for every donor were three CD4 naive, three CD4 memory, two CD8 naive and one CD8 memory plate.

CDR1 and CDR2 from the germline V gene are MNHNS and SASEGT. V lost 5 bases to trimming and J lost 1 base, with 7 bases between them. The CDR3 spans 13 residues. Source study methods: Filtering differed for immunoSEQ, which gave only junction sequences without quality scores. The data were produced by immunoSEQ multiplex PCR, yet TCRdb's version contains in-frame clones alone and is incomplete. V, J and clone size are taken as reported in that table, and D and trimming were inferred from the DNA itself. The sample includes under 2,000,000 clones, roughly 95% of them seen just once. As defined, naive CD8 cells were CD45RO-negative and positively selected for CCR7, with terminally differentiated effector memory CD45RA+ cells excluded.

The chain is built from TRBV6-1 and TRBJ2-3; D is possibly TRBD2 (6 bases). Material for sequencing was naive CD8+ T cells sorted from blood. This TCR came from a man between 18 and 35 years old in good health. CDR3 sequence reads: CASSSGGTDTQYF. The CDR3 coding sequence is TGTGCCAGCAGTTCGGGGGGCACAGATACGCAGTATTTT.